This entry is about one T cell receptor beta chain. The method was immunoSEQ multiplex PCR; TCRdb's version includes in-frame clones alone and lacks a portion of them. The data hold hundreds of thousands of clones, with 70% to 90% observed a single time. This entry belongs to a study of blood T cell repertoires in COVID-19. Overall study: Some COVID-19 samples were acute and others convalescent; all came from the United States, Italy and Spain.

CDR1 and CDR2 (germline): MNHNS, SASEGT. The CDR3 is 13 residues long. Trimming cost V 0 bases and J 9 bases, with 9 bases left between them. V gene TRBV6-1 combines with J gene TRBJ2-1; tentatively, D is TRBD2 (6 bases). The material sequenced was peripheral blood. The source of this sequence is a woman aged 18-29 years who had recovered from COVID-19. DNA of the CDR3: TGTGCCAGCAGTGAAGCGCAGGGAGGTGAGCAGTTCTTC. It translates to CASSEAQGGEQFF.